This T cell receptor (beta chain) comes out of a study of T cell repertoires in cytomegalovirus infection (dated by TCRdb to the late 2010s). A note on the overall study: Recently identified HLA-C-restricted CMV epitopes, whose presentation resists viral immunomodulation, were targeted by peptide stimulations together with well-studied HLA-B-restricted epitopes. The HLA type of each donor mattered for the analysis, because public TCR beta signatures pointed to carriage of CMV infection along with the matching HLA type. Findings and caveats that apply to the study as a whole: The ex vivo response was dominated by HLA-C-restricted CMV-specific TCR beta clonotypes, and the single most frequent clonotype in two of eight donors was supplied by these HLA-C-restricted clonotypes. Cumulative frequency of public TCR beta family members discriminated carriers of CMV infection plus the relevant HLA type in this cohort and an independent approximately 360-donor cohort.

In light of the paper, this sample's treatment or condition label describes: in vitro stimulation with specific CMV peptide epitopes to enrich CMV-specific T cells. Looking up the germline V gene (reference sequence) yields CDR1 DFQATT and CDR2 SNEGSKA. The CDR3 has 12 amino acids, counting the end cysteine and phenylalanine. Of the read, only the CDR3 DNA is kept; its 36 bases are in frame from base 1. The germline ends are 9 bases apart after V is trimmed by 0 bases and J by 12 bases. A word on this clonotype: Its antigen is still unknown. No base quality values were provided; no much bigger clone lies one nucleotide off.

Sequencing took place on an Illumina HiSeq 1500. Using fastp at Q25 and MiXCR, TCRdb reprocessed the public reads and kept productive beta chains. A single entry per CDR3 protein holds the most common genes and DNA from its merged rows. This sample is represented by about 920,000 distinct CDR3 sequences; approximately 30% of them were singletons. 10% to 15% of the sample comes from the top ten. The receptor chain draws on TRBV20-1 and TRBJ1-6; the D segment cannot be called with confidence. Source: cultured CD8+ T cells from PBMCs, taken from culture after CMV antigen stimulation. The source of this sequence is a human donor in good health (CMV status not recorded). Some clones in this sample may be carry-over from other donors' samples. The sequenced DNA is TGCAGTGCTAGAGATCCCGGTGAACCCCTCCACTTT. The encoded protein is CSARDPGEPLHF.